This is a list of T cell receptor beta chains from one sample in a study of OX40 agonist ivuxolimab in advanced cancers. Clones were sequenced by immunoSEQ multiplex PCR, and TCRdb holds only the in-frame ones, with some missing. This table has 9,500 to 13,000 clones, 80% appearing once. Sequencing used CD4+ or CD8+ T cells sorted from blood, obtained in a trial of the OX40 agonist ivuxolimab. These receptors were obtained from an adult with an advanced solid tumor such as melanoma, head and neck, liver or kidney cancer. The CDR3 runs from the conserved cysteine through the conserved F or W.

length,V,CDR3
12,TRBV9,CASSDDRETQYF
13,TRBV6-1,CASGPYLVGEQYF
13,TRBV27,CASSLQDRDEQFF
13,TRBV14,CASTLGKNTEAFF
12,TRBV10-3,CAISEPNNEQFF
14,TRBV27,CAASLGTTQDTQYF
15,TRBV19,CASSRGTTMNTEAFF
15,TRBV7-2,CASSKLADISYEQYF
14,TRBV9,CASSGRENTGELFF
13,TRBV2,CASRLAGSYEQYF
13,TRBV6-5,CASSEEGEEKLFF
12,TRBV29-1,CSVEENSYGYTF
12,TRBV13,CASSLEGNEQFF
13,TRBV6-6,CASTPVLNTEAFF
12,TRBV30,CAVDRKNTEAFF
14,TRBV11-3,CASSLRGRNGELFF
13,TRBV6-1,CASSGEGSGELFF
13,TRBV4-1,CASSQDIETEQYF
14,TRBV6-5,CASSEREEYTEAFF
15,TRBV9,CASSLAGGMYNEQFF